Presented here are 8 T cell receptor beta chains from one specimen sequenced in a study of cytomegalovirus exposure and HLA in healthy donors. A multiplex PCR was run with 60 Vbeta primers and 13 Jbeta primers. Only in-frame clones appear in the TCRdb table, and some are missing; sequencing was by immunoSEQ multiplex PCR. The repertoire holds around 96,000 clones, 50% to 80% seen once, with roughly 3.2% in the top ten. Material for sequencing was PBMCs. These TCRs come from a man between 60 and 75 years old in good health and CMV-seronegative.

The chain combines TRBV25-1 with TRBJ1-4; 9 bases align to TRBD1. J lost 7 bases, V lost 5 bases, and 8 bases had no gene match. This CDR3 spans 15 amino acids. Germline assignment: CDR1 MGHDK and CDR2 SYGVNS. The CDR3 sequence: CASSSIDRGSEKLFF. DNA for the CDR3: TGTGCCAGCAGTTCAATCGACAGGGGGTCTGAAAAACTGTTTTTT.

The chain is built from TRBV15 and TRBJ2-7, with TRBD1 matching 7 bases. The CDR3 covers 14 residues. Germline CDR1 reads LNHNV; CDR2 reads YYDKDF (reference sequence). V was pared by 2 bases and J by 3 bases, with 4 bases of the junction left unmatched. The CDR3, as DNA: TGTGCCACCAGCAGATCCAGGGGGAACTACGAGCAGTACTTC. Its protein is CATSRSRGNYEQYF.

The rearrangement joins TRBV7-6 to TRBJ1-1; D uncertain. The CDR3 extends over 14 amino acids. In germline, CDR1 is SGHVS, CDR2 FNYEAQ. The germline V and J ends were trimmed by 1 base and 3 bases, with 9 bases remaining between them. The CDR3 region is CASSLGGLHTEAFF. The CDR3 DNA reads TGTGCCAGCAGCTTAGGAGGGCTCCACACTGAAGCTTTCTTT. The whole variable domain, filled in from reference TRBV7-6 and TRBJ1-1, reads GAGVSQSPRYKVTKRGQDVALRCDPISGHVSLYWYRQALGQGPEFLTYFNYEAQQDKSGLPNDRFSAERPEGSISTLTIQRTEQRDSAMYRCASSLGGLHTEAFFGQGTRLTVV.

This sequence joins TRBV7-9 and TRBJ2-1, with TRBD2 as a possible D gene (6 bases). V lost 1 base to trimming and J lost 3 bases, with 22 bases between them. The CDR3 totals 19 residues. Germline values: CDR1 SEHNR, CDR2 FQNEAQ (reference sequence). CDR3 bases: TGTGCCAGCAGCTTAGGAGGGGTGGCTAGCGTTTATTTCTACAATGAGCAGTTCTTC. Residues: CASSLGGVASVYFYNEQFF.

The chain has TRBV9 and TRBJ2-5; D may be TRBD1 (6 bases). The V end lost 4 bases, the J end lost 5 bases, and 18 bases lay between the germline ends. Germline V CDR1 and CDR2: SGDLS, YYNGEE. This CDR3 has 15 residues. The CDR3 region is CASSPGTLRGETQYF. DNA for the CDR3: TGTGCCAGCAGCCCTGGGACCTTAAGGGGGGAGACCCAGTACTTC.

The chain carries TRBV6-5 and TRBJ2-1, with no clear D. The germline gives CDR1 MNHEY, CDR2 SVGAGI. V was pared by 6 bases and J by 4 bases, with 4 bases between. CDR3 length equals 11 residues. CDR3 in DNA: TGTGCCAGCAGCCAATACAATGAGCAGTTCTTC. The encoded protein is CASSQYNEQFF.

This clone appeared a few times. The V and J genes are TRBV11-3 and TRBJ2-5; D is unclear. The J call may be faulty, since TRBJ2-7 better matches the DNA end. The CDR3 length is 13 residues. Germline V gene sequence: CDR1 SGHNT, CDR2 YENEEA. CDR3 DNA: TGTGCCAGCAGCTCGCCGCGATTCTACGAGCAGTACTTC. This sequence encodes CASSSPRFYEQYF.

The rearrangement links TRBV1 to TRBJ2-1; the table's D call TRBD2 went unverified against the DNA. TRBV1 has pseudogene status. CDR3 length: 15 amino acids. CDR3 loop: CTSSRTSAPYNEQFF. DNA for the CDR3: TGCACCAGCAGCCGGACTAGCGCGCCCTACAATGAGCAGTTCTTC.